This TCR beta chain was recorded in a study of CD8+ T cells in alopecia areata. Study-level background: In an open-label trial, patients got 5 to 10 mg tofacitinib twice daily. The share of scalp area affected provided the severity score for treated patients.

The CDR3 is 14 amino acids. Per the germline V gene, CDR1 is GTSNPN and CDR2 is SVGIG (reference sequence). Deletions cut 5 bases from V and 8 bases from J, with 20 bases between. The treatment was: oral pan-JAK inhibitor, 5-10 mg twice daily. Extracted RNA was reverse transcribed, and the resulting cDNA served as sequencing template. Assay used: immunoSEQ multiplex PCR; TCRdb lists only in-frame clones, some missing. The sample gives 200,000 to 250,000 clones, roughly 66% of which show up once; more than 0.95% is in the top ten. The sequencing here drew on CD4+ T cells sorted from blood, taken at week 44, from a patient treated with tofacitinib. The chain joins TRBV30 to TRBJ2-3; tentative D call: TRBD1 (6 bases). This TCR came from a human donor with alopecia areata. Here the CDR3 reads CAWQHPSVGGTQYF. For the CDR3, the DNA is TGTGCCTGGCAGCACCCCTCAGTAGGGGGTACGCAGTATTTT.